The clone carrying this T cell receptor beta chain came up many times. What it binds is unknown. This CDR3 region has 14 residues. Germline CDR1 and CDR2: SGDLS and YYNGEE. Trimming took 2 bases from V and 2 from J, leaving 9 bases between them. These data are taken from a study of neurological immune-mediated disorders. Overall study findings and caveats: HTLV-1-associated myelopathy had the most TCR clonal expansion, while multiple sclerosis had the least, a level that fell below healthy controls. Private repertoires in all groups were suggested by the absence of shared CDR3 amino acid sequences among expanded clones across subjects.

Synthesis of cDNA was performed by 5'RACE using 10-nucleotide random UMIs. From 15-18 subjects, over 160 million TCR-beta sequences were obtained in each sequencing run. A single record per CDR3 protein comes from TCRdb applying MiXCR to the 5' RACE reads. This repertoire shows under 50,000 distinct CDR3 sequences, about an eighth found once; its top ten account for 4.5%. Sample time point: longitudinal time-point 2. The J gene is TRBJ2-3, the V gene TRBV9; D unresolved. The sample comprised PBMCs. The sequence was collected from a male donor with HTLV-1-associated myelopathy (HAM/TSP). The CDR3 protein is CASSVGSLTDTQYF. For the CDR3, the DNA is TGTGCCAGCAGCGTTGGCAGTCTCACAGATACGCAGTATTTT.